This T cell receptor beta chain was captured by sequencing in a study of CXCR3-negative and CXCR3-positive naive CD8 T cells. Study-wide background: Each library held about 1.5 +/- 0.3 million TRB reads, around 140 million in total.

Details on this clonotype: Its antigen remains unknown.

UMI labels and 5' RACE were used to prepare the TRB cDNA libraries. TCRdb reprocessed the 5' RACE reads and stores each CDR3 protein as one record, lacking DNA. The sample table sets out tens of thousands of distinct CDR3 sequences. The CDR3 sequence is 14 residues long. Germline V gives CDR1 SEHNR, CDR2 FQNEAQ (reference sequence). Study findings and constraints: CXCR3-negative naive cells had less hydrophobic TRB CDR3s than did CXCR3-positive naive cells. Diversity proved comparably high across both naive subsets and much lower in memory CD8+ cells. After cryopreservation, CXCR3 expression dropped partially; most assays used fresh PBMCs.

The sequencing input was naive CXCR3- CD8+ T cells from blood. Subset described: CD45RO-CCR7+CD27+CD95- naive CD8+ T cells lacking CXCR3 (TNR3-). The chain couples TRBV7-9 to TRBJ2-7. This receptor was identified in a human donor in good health. Some clones in this sample may be carry-over from other donors' samples. CDR3 sequence: CASSSGVRSYEQYF.